The clone carrying this T cell receptor (beta chain) was counted between two and nine times. Its antigen is undetermined. The source of the sample is a study of T-cell reconstitution after alpha-beta-depleted transplantation in children. Notes on the study in general: In patients about two months after transplant, alpha-beta T cells reportedly arose from several hundred expanded graft clones. After transplant, high TCRbeta diversity at day 60 in some patients arose from surviving recipient T cells and thymic progenitors. T cells produced anew were the main source of T-cell counts and diversity one year after transplant.

J gave up 4 bases and V 0 bases, and 9 bases lay outside the gene matches. Germline CDR1 reads MGHDK; CDR2 reads SYGVNS. The CDR3 runs to 17 residues. The TCRbeta library was prepared with unique molecular identifiers. One entry per CDR3 protein results from TCRdb running MiXCR on the PCR reads. This sample has approximately 500,000 distinct CDR3 sequences, with roughly a quarter found just once. The V and J genes are TRBV25-1 and TRBJ2-5, with TRBD2 identical over 9 bases. The sequenced sample was PBMCs, obtained before TCRalphabeta/CD19-depleted stem cell transplant. This TCR was recovered from a boy in the first two years of life with Wiskott-Aldrich syndrome, due to receive a stem cell transplant. CDR3 bases: TGTGCCAGCAGTGAATATGGGGCGGGAGGGCCGGGAGAGACCCAGTACTTC. Protein sequence: CASSEYGAGGPGETQYF.